This is a list of T cell receptor beta chains from one sample in a study of blood T cell repertoires in COVID-19. The table came from immunoSEQ multiplex PCR; TCRdb's copy has only in-frame clones and leaves some out. The sample contains fewer than 350,000 clones, 80% to 95% of which appear only once. Sequenced material: PBMCs or T cells enriched from blood (not recorded which). Receptors originate from a man aged 40-49 years who had been exposed to COVID-19. The CDR3 runs from the conserved cysteine through the conserved F or W. The order of the fields is D gene, clone size, V gene, CDR3 length, J gene, CDR3 protein, CDR3 DNA. A D gene is named only where the DNA matches it firmly. Not every row has a clone size; where given, it reads once, few, many or a size class.

d_call: TRBD1
clone_size: -
v_call: TRBV28
cdr3_length: 14
j_call: TRBJ1-2
cdr3_aa: CASGAWTGENGYTF
cdr3_nt: TGTGCCAGCGGGGCTTGGACAGGGGAGAATGGCTACACCTTC

d_call: TRBD2
clone_size: -
v_call: TRBV19
cdr3_length: 15
j_call: TRBJ2-2
cdr3_aa: CASSIRAGVGGELFF
cdr3_nt: TGTGCCAGTAGTATACGAGCGGGAGTGGGCGGGGAGCTGTTTTTT

d_call: -
clone_size: -
v_call: TRBV7-9
cdr3_length: 15
j_call: TRBJ2-1
cdr3_aa: CASRNPLASYNEQFF
cdr3_nt: TGTGCCAGCAGAAATCCCCTAGCGTCCTACAATGAGCAGTTCTTC

d_call: -
clone_size: -
v_call: TRBV9
cdr3_length: 16
j_call: TRBJ2-2
cdr3_aa: CASSAGTAANTGELFF
cdr3_nt: TGTGCCAGCAGCGCGGGGACTGCCGCGAACACCGGGGAGCTGTTTTTT

d_call: TRBD2
clone_size: -
v_call: TRBV28
cdr3_length: 16
j_call: TRBJ2-3
cdr3_aa: CASSFSEGGPEDTQYF
cdr3_nt: TGTGCCAGCAGTTTCAGTGAGGGAGGGCCTGAAGATACGCAGTATTTT

d_call: TRBD1
clone_size: -
v_call: TRBV5-1
cdr3_length: 16
j_call: TRBJ1-2
cdr3_aa: CASSPAGQGVEGGYTF
cdr3_nt: TGCGCCAGCAGCCCGGCTGGACAGGGGGTTGAAGGTGGCTACACCTTC

d_call: TRBD1
clone_size: -
v_call: TRBV19
cdr3_length: 15
j_call: TRBJ1-2
cdr3_aa: CASRDPLRDRSGYTF
cdr3_nt: TGTGCCAGTAGGGACCCCCTCCGGGACAGGAGTGGCTACACCTTC

d_call: -
clone_size: -
v_call: TRBV19
cdr3_length: 13
j_call: TRBJ1-2
cdr3_aa: CASRRIGDYGYTF
cdr3_nt: TGTGCCAGTAGAAGGATAGGGGATTATGGCTACACCTTC

d_call: TRBD1
clone_size: -
v_call: TRBV10-3
cdr3_length: 15
j_call: TRBJ2-7
cdr3_aa: CAIRAGGQGIVEQYF
cdr3_nt: TGTGCCATCAGAGCAGGGGGACAGGGGATCGTCGAGCAGTACTTC

d_call: TRBD1
clone_size: -
v_call: TRBV10-2
cdr3_length: 14
j_call: TRBJ1-1
cdr3_aa: CASRRQGRSTEAFF
cdr3_nt: TGCGCCAGCAGAAGACAGGGGCGGTCAACTGAAGCTTTCTTT

d_call: TRBD1
clone_size: -
v_call: TRBV9
cdr3_length: 15
j_call: TRBJ1-1
cdr3_aa: CASSPHRGPGTEAFF
cdr3_nt: TGTGCCAGCAGCCCTCACAGGGGGCCTGGCACTGAAGCTTTCTTT

d_call: TRBD1
clone_size: -
v_call: TRBV5-1
cdr3_length: 17
j_call: TRBJ2-2
cdr3_aa: CASSLRQGAIYTGELFF
cdr3_nt: TGCGCCAGCAGCTTGAGACAGGGGGCGATATACACCGGGGAGCTGTTTTTT

d_call: -
clone_size: -
v_call: TRBV12-3/TRBV12-4
cdr3_length: 11
j_call: TRBJ2-1
cdr3_aa: CASTEGYEQFF
cdr3_nt: TGTGCCAGCACCGAGGGTTATGAGCAGTTCTTC

d_call: TRBD2
clone_size: -
v_call: TRBV11-2
cdr3_length: 15
j_call: TRBJ2-2
cdr3_aa: CASSPPAGFTGELFF
cdr3_nt: TGTGCCAGCAGCCCTCCAGCGGGATTTACCGGGGAGCTGTTTTTT

d_call: -
clone_size: few
v_call: TRBV28
cdr3_length: 15
j_call: TRBJ2-1
cdr3_aa: CASSLSERGRRRQFF
cdr3_nt: TGTGCCAGCAGTTTATCTGAAAGGGGTCGAAGGAGGCAGTTCTTC

d_call: TRBD1
clone_size: -
v_call: TRBV28
cdr3_length: 15
j_call: TRBJ1-4
cdr3_aa: CASSPQGVIWEKLFF
cdr3_nt: TGTGCCAGCAGTCCGCAGGGGGTCATTTGGGAAAAACTGTTTTTT

d_call: TRBD2
clone_size: -
v_call: TRBV25-1
cdr3_length: 15
j_call: TRBJ2-1
cdr3_aa: CASSSIAGVNNEQFF
cdr3_nt: TGTGCCAGCAGTAGTATAGCGGGAGTCAACAATGAGCAGTTCTTC

d_call: TRBD1
clone_size: -
v_call: TRBV19
cdr3_length: 17
j_call: TRBJ2-5
cdr3_aa: CASRQSGQGVYQETQYF
cdr3_nt: TGTGCCAGTAGGCAATCGGGACAGGGAGTCTATCAAGAGACCCAGTACTTC

d_call: TRBD2
clone_size: once
v_call: TRBV28
cdr3_length: 17
j_call: TRBJ2-1
cdr3_aa: CASSPGTRAIFSNEQFF
cdr3_nt: TGTGCCAGCAGTCCCGGGACTAGGGCGATTTTTTCTAATGAGCAGTTCTTC

d_call: TRBD2
clone_size: -
v_call: TRBV28
cdr3_length: 16
j_call: TRBJ2-1
cdr3_aa: CASSPLGEGFFGEQFF
cdr3_nt: TGTGCCAGCAGCCCTTTGGGGGAGGGATTTTTTGGTGAGCAGTTCTTC

d_call: TRBD2
clone_size: -
v_call: TRBV24-1
cdr3_length: 15
j_call: TRBJ2-2
cdr3_aa: CATSDHQGLAGELFF
cdr3_nt: TGTGCCACCAGTGATCACCAGGGACTAGCCGGGGAGCTGTTTTTT

d_call: -
clone_size: -
v_call: TRBV15
cdr3_length: 13
j_call: TRBJ2-1
cdr3_aa: CATSRESVNEQFF
cdr3_nt: TGTGCCACCAGCAGAGAGTCGGTAAATGAGCAGTTCTTC

d_call: TRBD2
clone_size: -
v_call: TRBV6-1
cdr3_length: 16
j_call: TRBJ2-1
cdr3_aa: CASSGASGRRYNEQFF
cdr3_nt: TGTGCCAGCAGTGGGGCTAGCGGGAGGAGGTACAATGAGCAGTTCTTC

d_call: TRBD1
clone_size: -
v_call: TRBV28
cdr3_length: 13
j_call: TRBJ1-6
cdr3_aa: CVTRQGNNSPLHF
cdr3_nt: TGTGTAACAAGACAGGGTAATAATTCACCCCTCCACTTT

d_call: -
clone_size: once
v_call: TRBV27
cdr3_length: 14
j_call: TRBJ2-7
cdr3_aa: CASSSRRPPYEQYF
cdr3_nt: TGTGCCAGCAGTTCCCGGAGACCCCCCTACGAGCAGTACTTC

d_call: -
clone_size: -
v_call: TRBV14
cdr3_length: 15
j_call: TRBJ2-7
cdr3_aa: CASSHERGNSYEQYF
cdr3_nt: TGTGCCAGCAGCCATGAACGGGGGAATTCCTACGAGCAGTACTTC

d_call: TRBD2
clone_size: once
v_call: TRBV4-1
cdr3_length: 18
j_call: TRBJ2-3
cdr3_aa: CASSQDSLAGSSTDTQYF
cdr3_nt: TGCGCCAGCAGCCAAGATAGCCTAGCGGGGTCTAGCACAGATACGCAGTATTTT

d_call: TRBD2
clone_size: -
v_call: TRBV27
cdr3_length: 15
j_call: TRBJ2-1
cdr3_aa: CASTIAGGSYNEQFF
cdr3_nt: TGTGCCAGCACGATAGCGGGGGGCTCCTACAATGAGCAGTTCTTC

d_call: -
clone_size: -
v_call: TRBV30
cdr3_length: 16
j_call: TRBJ2-3
cdr3_aa: CAWSAVDSSSTDTQYF
cdr3_nt: TGTGCCTGGAGTGCGGTGGACAGCTCTAGCACAGATACGCAGTATTTT

d_call: -
clone_size: once
v_call: TRBV9
cdr3_length: 15
j_call: TRBJ2-7
cdr3_aa: CASSVDTGARYEQYF
cdr3_nt: TGTGCCAGCAGCGTAGATACGGGAGCCCGCTACGAGCAGTACTTC

d_call: -
clone_size: -
v_call: TRBV10-2
cdr3_length: 13
j_call: TRBJ1-2
cdr3_aa: CASSEKPGRGYTF
cdr3_nt: TGCGCCAGCAGTGAGAAGCCGGGGAGAGGCTACACCTTC

d_call: TRBD1
clone_size: -
v_call: TRBV29-1
cdr3_length: 15
j_call: TRBJ2-1
cdr3_aa: CSVLLGTGAGNEQFF
cdr3_nt: TGCAGCGTGCTACTCGGAACAGGGGCTGGCAATGAGCAGTTCTTC

d_call: -
clone_size: -
v_call: TRBV28
cdr3_length: 13
j_call: TRBJ1-2
cdr3_aa: CASSLDSDYGYTF
cdr3_nt: TGTGCCAGCAGTTTGGACAGCGACTATGGCTACACCTTC

d_call: TRBD1
clone_size: -
v_call: TRBV19
cdr3_length: 16
j_call: TRBJ1-6
cdr3_aa: CASRLTPGTDNSPLHF
cdr3_nt: TGTGCCAGTAGACTCACCCCCGGGACAGATAATTCACCCCTCCACTTT

d_call: -
clone_size: -
v_call: TRBV5-1
cdr3_length: 13
j_call: TRBJ1-1
cdr3_aa: CASSPVRPEGAFF
cdr3_nt: TGCGCCAGCAGCCCGGTCAGGCCTGAGGGAGCTTTCTTT

d_call: TRBD1
clone_size: -
v_call: TRBV25-1
cdr3_length: 15
j_call: TRBJ1-2
cdr3_aa: CASSGMSQGGYGYTF
cdr3_nt: TGTGCCAGCAGTGGGATGTCACAGGGGGGCTATGGCTACACCTTC

d_call: -
clone_size: -
v_call: TRBV7-3
cdr3_length: 15
j_call: TRBJ1-5
cdr3_aa: CASSLTGSLNQPQHF
cdr3_nt: TGTGCCAGCAGCTTAACGGGCAGTCTCAATCAGCCCCAGCATTTT

d_call: -
clone_size: -
v_call: TRBV25-1
cdr3_length: 11
j_call: TRBJ2-2
cdr3_aa: CASRTVGELFF
cdr3_nt: TGTGCCAGCAGGACAGTCGGGGAGCTGTTTTTT

d_call: -
clone_size: -
v_call: TRBV2
cdr3_length: 14
j_call: TRBJ1-2
cdr3_aa: CASTALGVAYGYTF
cdr3_nt: TGTGCCAGCACGGCTTTAGGGGTGGCCTATGGCTACACCTTC

d_call: -
clone_size: -
v_call: TRBV19
cdr3_length: 14
j_call: TRBJ1-1
cdr3_aa: CASSRGETDTEAFF
cdr3_nt: TGTGCCAGTAGTAGGGGGGAGACGGATACTGAAGCTTTCTTT

d_call: -
clone_size: -
v_call: TRBV6-5
cdr3_length: 16
j_call: TRBJ1-4
cdr3_aa: CASSYSLPKPGEKLFF
cdr3_nt: TGTGCCAGCAGTTACTCCCTGCCGAAACCAGGGGAAAAACTGTTTTTT

d_call: TRBD1
clone_size: -
v_call: TRBV5-1
cdr3_length: 15
j_call: TRBJ2-7
cdr3_aa: CASSWGQARSYEQYF
cdr3_nt: TGCGCCAGCAGCTGGGGACAGGCAAGATCCTACGAGCAGTACTTC